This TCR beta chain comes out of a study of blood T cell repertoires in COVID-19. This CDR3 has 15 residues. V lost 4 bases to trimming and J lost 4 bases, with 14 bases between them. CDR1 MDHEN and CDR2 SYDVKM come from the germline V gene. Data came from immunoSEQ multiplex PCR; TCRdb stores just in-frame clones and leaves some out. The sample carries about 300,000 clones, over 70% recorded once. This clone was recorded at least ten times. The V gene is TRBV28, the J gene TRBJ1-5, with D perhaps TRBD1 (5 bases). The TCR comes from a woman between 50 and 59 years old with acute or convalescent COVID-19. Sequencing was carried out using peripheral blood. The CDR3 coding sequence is TGTGCCAGCAGTTATTTTAGGGGATCTAATCAGCCCCAGCATTTT. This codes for CASSYFRGSNQPQHF.